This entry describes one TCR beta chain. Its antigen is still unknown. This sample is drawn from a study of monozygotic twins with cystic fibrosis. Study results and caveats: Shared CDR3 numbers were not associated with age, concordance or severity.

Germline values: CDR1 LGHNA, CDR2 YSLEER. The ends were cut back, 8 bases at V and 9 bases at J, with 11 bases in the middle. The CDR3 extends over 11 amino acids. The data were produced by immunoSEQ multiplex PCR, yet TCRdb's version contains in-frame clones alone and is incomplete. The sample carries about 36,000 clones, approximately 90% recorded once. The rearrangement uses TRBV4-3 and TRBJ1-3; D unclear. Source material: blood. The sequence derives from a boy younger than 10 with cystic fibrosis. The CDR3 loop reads CASVEAGTIYF. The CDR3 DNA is TGCGCCAGCGTGGAGGCCGGCACCATATATTTT.